This entry lists 17 T cell receptor beta chains sequenced from one sample in a study of shared clonotypes between healthy human individuals. Profiled with immunoSEQ multiplex PCR; TCRdb holds only in-frame clones, not every one. The sample shows 950,000 to 1,200,000 clones, roughly 80% of them seen only once. Sequences were obtained from memory CD4+ T cells from PBMCs. Subset meaning: CD45RA-negative fraction. Source of these receptors: a man between 18 and 29 years old in good health. Some clones in this sample may be carry-over from other donors' samples.

The V and J genes are TRBV27 and TRBJ2-1; 9 nucleotides agree with TRBD2. Germline assignment: CDR1 MNHEY and CDR2 SMNVEV (reference sequence). V lost 6 bases to trimming and J lost 0 bases; unmatched junction nucleotides: 6. The CDR3 contains 16 residues. The CDR3 loop reads CASRPLAGVSYNEQFF. For the CDR3, the DNA is TGTGCCAGCAGACCTTTAGCGGGGGTCTCCTACAATGAGCAGTTCTTC.

The genes are TRBV11-2 and TRBJ1-1, with TRBD1 matching 8 bases. Germline V gene sequence: CDR1 SGHAT, CDR2 FQNNGV. V was pared by 2 bases and J by 5 bases, with 7 bases of the junction left unmatched. The CDR3 is made up of 15 amino acids. The DNA of the CDR3 is TGTGCCAGCAGCTTACGGGGGACAGGAGGAACTGAAGCTTTCTTT. Its protein product is CASSLRGTGGTEAFF.

CDR3 bases: TGTGCCAGCAGCTTACTTCCGGGACAGGGGGCCTACAATGAGCAGTTCTTC. Translating it yields CASSLLPGQGAYNEQFF. The V call is TRBV7-2, the J call TRBJ2-1; 11 bases line up with TRBD1. Trimming cost V 2 bases and J 2 bases; bases outside gene matches: 5. This CDR3 spans 17 amino acids. Germline V lookup: CDR1 SGHTA, CDR2 FQGNSA.

This clone appeared a few times. V is TRBV4-2 and J is TRBJ2-7; D may be TRBD1 or TRBD2 (5 bases each). CDR1 LGHNA and CDR2 YNFKEQ come from the germline V gene. The germline V and J ends were trimmed by 1 base and 6 bases, with 16 bases remaining between them. CDR3 length: 15 residues. CDR3 sequence reads: CASSQVGEYSIEQYF. The CDR3 nucleotides are TGTGCCAGCAGCCAAGTGGGGGAGTACTCCATCGAGCAGTACTTC.

Notes on this clone: In the same sample, other DNA sequences code for this CDR3. CDR3 loop: CASSPSYEQYF. The CDR3 region has the DNA TGTGCCAGCAGTCCTAGCTACGAGCAGTACTTC. The chain uses TRBV2 and TRBJ2-7, with D hard to call. V was cut by 5 bases and J by 3 bases, with 5 bases left in between. CDR1 SNHLY and CDR2 FYNNEI come from the germline V gene. The CDR3 is made up of 11 amino acids.

The rearrangement links TRBV7-9 to TRBJ2-7; the match to TRBD1 covers 10 bases. The CDR3 length is 17 residues. The germline CDR1 and CDR2 sequences are SEHNR and FQNEAQ (reference sequence). Trimming removed 5 bases from V and 7 bases from J; junction bases left unmatched: 17. This chain's CDR3 is CASSVGQGVFLVEEQYF. CDR3 nucleotides: TGTGCCAGCAGCGTAGGACAGGGGGTCTTTCTTGTAGAAGAGCAGTACTTC.

The chain is built from TRBV28 and TRBJ2-7, with 9 bases that match TRBD1. Germline CDR1 MDHEN, CDR2 SYDVKM. The V and J ends lost 2 bases and 5 bases, in that order; junction bases with no gene match: 13. The CDR3 contains 17 residues. The CDR3: CASSLRRSRDRADEQYF. In nucleotides, the CDR3 is TGTGCCAGCAGTTTAAGACGAAGCCGGGACAGGGCAGACGAGCAGTACTTC.

The gene calls are TRBV2 and TRBJ2-1; 9 nucleotides align to TRBD2. The CDR3 extends over 13 amino acids. The V and J ends lost 8 bases and 6 bases, in that order; junction bases with no gene match: 5. The germline V gene encodes CDR1 SNHLY and CDR2 FYNNEI. CDR3 residues: CASSGLASNEQFF. Here the CDR3 DNA reads TGTGCCAGCTCGGGACTAGCCTCCAATGAGCAGTTCTTC.

The chain has TRBV30 and TRBJ1-1; D ambiguous. Germline loops: CDR1 GTSNPN, CDR2 SVGIG (reference sequence). This CDR3 contains 13 residues. V gave up 5 bases and J gave up 4 bases, with 14 bases separating them. The CDR3 DNA reads TGTGCCTGGTTCGGGAGTCGGGGCACTGAAGCTTTCTTT. It codes for CAWFGSRGTEAFF. The full variable domain, in which reference TRBV30 and TRBJ1-1 provide the parts outside the CDR3, is SQTIHQWPATLVQPVGSPLSLECTVEGTSNPNLYWYRQAAGRGLQLLFYSVGIGQISSEVPQNLSASRPQDRQFILSSKKLLLSDSGFYLCAWFGSRGTEAFFGQGTRLTVV.

Worth noting for this clone: The same CDR3 is also encoded by other DNA sequences in this sample. CDR3 nucleotides: TGTGCCAGCTCACCAGGAGATACGCAGTATTTT. Residues: CASSPGDTQYF. V gene TRBV18 combines with J gene TRBJ2-3; D is ambiguous. This CDR3 region has 11 residues. Germline CDR1 reads KGHSH; CDR2 reads LQKENI. V shed 2 bases and J shed 5 bases, with 2 bases lying between them.

V and J are TRBV5-1 and TRBJ2-7; D is unclear. The CDR3 runs to 14 residues. Trimming removed 1 base at V and 3 bases at J, with 11 bases between. Germline assignment: CDR1 SGHRS and CDR2 YFSETQ. The CDR3 nucleotides are TGCGCCAGCAGCTTGACGGACGGAGTCTACGAGCAGTACTTC. Amino acids: CASSLTDGVYEQYF.

Worth noting for this clone: This sequence is one base from a far larger clone and is likely a read error. The sample has other DNA sequences that encode this CDR3 too. This chain connects TRBV27 to TRBJ2-1; 13 bases align to TRBD2. V shed 5 bases and J 2 bases; nucleotides not matched to a gene: 3. CDR1 is MNHEY, CDR2 SMNVEV, per germline (reference sequence). CDR3 length: 16 amino acids. CDR3 bases: TGTGCCAGCAGTCGACTAGCGGGGGGACCCTACAATGAGCAGTTCTTC. Protein sequence: CASSRLAGGPYNEQFF.

The chain employs TRBV18 and TRBJ2-7, with 10 nucleotides matching TRBD2. After removal of 3 bases from V and 2 bases from J, the junction contained 7 bases not matched to a gene. CDR3 length equals 16 residues. Germline CDR1 KGHSH, CDR2 LQKENI. This CDR3 reads CASSPSLAGATYEQYF. The CDR3 DNA sequence: TGTGCCAGCTCACCTTCTCTAGCGGGGGCCACCTACGAGCAGTACTTC.

V and J are TRBV4-1 and TRBJ2-5; 8 bases are a match to TRBD2. Trimming at V came to 1 base and at J to 5 bases, leaving 9 bases not matched to a gene. The CDR3 is 16 amino acids. The V gene's germline CDR1 is MGHRA and CDR2 YSYEKL. The CDR3 sequence: CASSQAPPAGVETQYF. The CDR3 nucleotides are TGCGCCAGCAGCCAAGCCCCCCCAGCGGGAGTGGAGACCCAGTACTTC.

The chain recombines TRBV9 with TRBJ2-3; TRBD1 aligns across 11 bases. The V segment lost 3 bases and the J segment 4 bases; nucleotides outside the gene matches: 7. CDR3 length equals 16 residues. In germline, CDR1 is SGDLS, CDR2 YYNGEE. CDR3 residues: CASSGTGQGGADTQYF. Written as DNA, the CDR3 is TGTGCCAGCAGCGGCACGGGACAGGGGGGTGCAGATACGCAGTATTTT.

The V gene is TRBV4-1, the J gene TRBJ2-1; 11 positions agree with TRBD2. The CDR3 loop spans 17 amino acids. The junction had 6 bases not matched to a gene; V was cut back by 3 bases and J by 2 bases. Germline CDR1 MGHRA, CDR2 YSYEKL. The CDR3, as DNA: TGCGCCAGCAGCCACACGCTAGCGGGAGGCCCCTACAATGAGCAGTTCTTC. The encoded protein is CASSHTLAGGPYNEQFF.

The V and J genes are TRBV14 and TRBJ1-1; D is undetermined. The CDR3 is 14 residues long. The germline V and J ends were trimmed by 3 bases and 1 base, with 9 bases remaining between them. Germline V gene sequence: CDR1 SGHDN, CDR2 FVKESK. Written as DNA, the CDR3 is TGTGCCAGCAGCCACAGTTCAGCGAACACTGAAGCTTTCTTT. Amino acids: CASSHSSANTEAFF.